The clone carrying this T cell receptor (beta chain) came up many times. Its antigen is not known. This specimen comes from a study of blood T cells in healthy people across ages. For the second PCR, which ran for about 6 to 11 cycles, a sample-barcoded 5' primer and a J-beta primer mix were used. A tag from a template-switch adaptor with 12 random nucleotides marked each cDNA molecule. Via MiXCR, TCRdb re-called the 5' RACE reads, giving one row per CDR3 protein. This sample yields approximately 1,000,000 distinct CDR3 sequences, of which about two fifths are seen a single time; less than 15% belongs to the top ten. Russia was home to the donors, healthy Caucasian individuals aged roughly 6 to 95. Samples each yielded at least 6 micrograms of total RNA. Trimming left V 8 bases short and J 7 bases short, with 13 bases between. The CDR3 runs to 12 residues. Study-wide results and limits: Diversity of TCR beta correlated strongly with naive T cell percentage.

The sample taken for sequencing was blood. This rearrangement joins TRBV12-3 or TRBV12-4 to TRBJ2-3; D remains unclear. The TCR comes from a young man in good health. The CDR3 bases are TGTGCCAGCTCTAGGACCGGGTATACGCAGTATTTT. Residues: CASSRTGYTQYF.